The sequence of this T cell receptor (beta chain) was determined in a study of cytomegalovirus exposure and HLA in healthy donors. General observations from the study: Later on, analysis showed that most CMV-associated TCR beta chains appeared to be HLA-restricted.

In the case of this clone: Its antigen is unknown.

Vbeta (60) and Jbeta (13) primers were used in the PCR. The assay was immunoSEQ multiplex PCR, and TCRdb's table has in-frame clones only and misses some. The sample includes about 94,000 clones, less than 10% seen only once; the top ten take 2.3%. This clonotype was sampled from a man aged 45-65 years in good health and CMV-seronegative. Sequencing was performed on PBMCs.

The CDR3 region has the DNA TGTGCCAGCAGGGGCAGCGGGGGGGCGAGCCTAGCAGATACGCAGTATTTT. This codes for CASRGSGGASLADTQYF. V is TRBV28 and J is TRBJ2-3; 10 bases match TRBD2. The V and J ends lost 6 bases and 4 bases, in that order; junction bases with no gene match: 13. The germline gives CDR1 MDHEN, CDR2 SYDVKM. This CDR3 has 17 amino acids. Supplemented by reference TRBV28 and TRBJ2-3, the full variable domain reads DVKVTQSSRYLVKRTGEKVFLECVQDMDHENMFWYRQDPGLGLRLIYFSYDVKMKEKGDIPEGYSVSREKKERFSLILESASTNQTSMYLCASRGSGGASLADTQYFGPGTRLTVL.